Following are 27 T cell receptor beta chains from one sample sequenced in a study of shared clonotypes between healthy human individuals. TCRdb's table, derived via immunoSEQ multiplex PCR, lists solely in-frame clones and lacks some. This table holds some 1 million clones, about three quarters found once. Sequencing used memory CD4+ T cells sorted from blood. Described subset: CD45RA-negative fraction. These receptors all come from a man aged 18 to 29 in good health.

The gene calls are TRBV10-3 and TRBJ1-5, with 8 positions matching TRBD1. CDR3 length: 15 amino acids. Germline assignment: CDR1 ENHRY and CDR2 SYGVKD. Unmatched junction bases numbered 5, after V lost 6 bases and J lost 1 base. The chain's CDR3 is CAIRAGGESNQPQHF. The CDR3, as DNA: TGTGCCATCAGGGCAGGGGGCGAGAGCAATCAGCCCCAGCATTTT.

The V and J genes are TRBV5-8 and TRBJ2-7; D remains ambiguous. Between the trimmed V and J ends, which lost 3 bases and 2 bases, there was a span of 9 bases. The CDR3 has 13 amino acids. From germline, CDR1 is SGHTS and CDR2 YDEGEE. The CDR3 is CASSWTLTYEQYF. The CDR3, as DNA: TGTGCCAGCAGCTGGACCCTTACCTACGAGCAGTACTTC.

As DNA, the CDR3 is TGCAGCGTTGTTGCCGGGGGCCACTATGGCTACACCTTC. This sequence encodes CSVVAGGHYGYTF. The chain combines TRBV29-1 with TRBJ1-2; TRBD1 is a possible D gene (6 bases). Trimming left V 4 bases short and J 3 bases short, with 12 bases between. Germline lookup yields CDR1 SQVTM and CDR2 ANQGSEA. The CDR3 contains 13 residues.

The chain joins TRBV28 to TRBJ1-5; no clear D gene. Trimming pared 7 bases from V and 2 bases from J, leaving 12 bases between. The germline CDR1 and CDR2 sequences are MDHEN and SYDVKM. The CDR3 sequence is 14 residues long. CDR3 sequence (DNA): TGTGCCAGCACCTCCCCGGTGGGCAATCAGCCCCAGCATTTT. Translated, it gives CASTSPVGNQPQHF.

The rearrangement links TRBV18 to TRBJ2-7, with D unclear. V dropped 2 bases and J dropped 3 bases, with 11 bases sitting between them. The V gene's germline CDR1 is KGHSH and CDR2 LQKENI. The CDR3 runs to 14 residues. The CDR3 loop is CASSPAAFSYEQYF. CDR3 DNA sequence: TGTGCCAGCTCACCAGCGGCGTTCAGCTACGAGCAGTACTTC.

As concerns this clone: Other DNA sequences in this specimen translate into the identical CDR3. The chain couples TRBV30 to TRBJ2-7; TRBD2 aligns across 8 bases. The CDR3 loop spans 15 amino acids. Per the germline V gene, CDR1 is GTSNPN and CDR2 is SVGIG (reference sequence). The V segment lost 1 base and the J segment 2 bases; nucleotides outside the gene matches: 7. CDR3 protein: CAWSGPSGLAYEQYF. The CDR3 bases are TGTGCCTGGAGTGGACCTAGCGGGCTAGCCTACGAGCAGTACTTC. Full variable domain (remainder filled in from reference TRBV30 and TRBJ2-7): SQTIHQWPATLVQPVGSPLSLECTVEGTSNPNLYWYRQAAGRGLQLLFYSVGIGQISSEVPQNLSASRPQDRQFILSSKKLLLSDSGFYLCAWSGPSGLAYEQYFGPGTRLTVT.

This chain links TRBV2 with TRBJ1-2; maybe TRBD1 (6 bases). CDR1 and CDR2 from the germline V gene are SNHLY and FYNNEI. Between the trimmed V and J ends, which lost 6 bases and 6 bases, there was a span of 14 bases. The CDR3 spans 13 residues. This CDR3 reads CASSGTGLDGYTF. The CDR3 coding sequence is TGTGCCAGCAGCGGAACAGGGTTGGATGGCTACACCTTC.

CDR3 region: CAIGYRDGYEQYF. The CDR3 bases are TGTGCCATCGGGTACAGGGATGGCTACGAGCAGTACTTC. The chain has TRBV10-3 and TRBJ2-7; TRBD1 might be the D (6 bases). The V end was cut by 8 bases, the J end by 3 bases, with 14 bases between. This CDR3 has 13 amino acids. The germline CDR1 and CDR2 sequences are ENHRY and SYGVKD.

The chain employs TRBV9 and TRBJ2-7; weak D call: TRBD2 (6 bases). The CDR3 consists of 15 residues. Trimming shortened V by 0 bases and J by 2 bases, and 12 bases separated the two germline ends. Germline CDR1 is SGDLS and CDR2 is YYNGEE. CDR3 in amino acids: CASSVGREWTYEQYF. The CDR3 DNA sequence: TGTGCCAGCAGCGTAGGACGGGAGTGGACCTACGAGCAGTACTTC.

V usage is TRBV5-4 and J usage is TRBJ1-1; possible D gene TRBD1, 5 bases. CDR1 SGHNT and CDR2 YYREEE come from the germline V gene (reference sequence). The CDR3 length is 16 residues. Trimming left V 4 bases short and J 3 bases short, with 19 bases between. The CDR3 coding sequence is TGTGCCAGCAGCCTGCCCGGAGGCAGGGAGCACACTGAAGCTTTCTTT. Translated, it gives CASSLPGGREHTEAFF.

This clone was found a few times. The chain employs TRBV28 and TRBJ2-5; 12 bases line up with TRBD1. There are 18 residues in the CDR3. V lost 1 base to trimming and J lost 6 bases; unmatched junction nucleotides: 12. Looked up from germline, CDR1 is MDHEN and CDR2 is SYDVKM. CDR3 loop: CASSLFPWGTGGKKTQYF. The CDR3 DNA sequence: TGTGCCAGCAGTTTATTTCCCTGGGGGACAGGGGGCAAGAAGACCCAGTACTTC.

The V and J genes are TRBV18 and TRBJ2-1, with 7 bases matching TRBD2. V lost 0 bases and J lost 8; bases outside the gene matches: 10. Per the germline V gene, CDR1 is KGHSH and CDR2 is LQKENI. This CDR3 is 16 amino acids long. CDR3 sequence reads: CASSPPVGLDRHEQFF. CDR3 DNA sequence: TGTGCCAGCTCACCACCGGTAGGACTAGATCGCCATGAGCAGTTCTTC.

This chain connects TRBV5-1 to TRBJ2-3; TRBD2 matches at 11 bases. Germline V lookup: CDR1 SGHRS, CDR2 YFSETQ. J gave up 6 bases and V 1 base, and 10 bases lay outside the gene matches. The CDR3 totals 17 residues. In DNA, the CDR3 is TGCGCCAGCAGCTTGAGGGCTAGCGGGGGGACTAGGGATACGCAGTATTTT. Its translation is CASSLRASGGTRDTQYF.

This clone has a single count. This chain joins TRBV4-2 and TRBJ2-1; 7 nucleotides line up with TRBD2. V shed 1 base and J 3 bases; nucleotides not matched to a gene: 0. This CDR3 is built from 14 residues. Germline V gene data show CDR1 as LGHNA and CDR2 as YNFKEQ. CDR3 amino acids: CASSQGDYYNEQFF. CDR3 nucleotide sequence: TGTGCCAGCAGCCAAGGGGACTACTACAATGAGCAGTTCTTC.

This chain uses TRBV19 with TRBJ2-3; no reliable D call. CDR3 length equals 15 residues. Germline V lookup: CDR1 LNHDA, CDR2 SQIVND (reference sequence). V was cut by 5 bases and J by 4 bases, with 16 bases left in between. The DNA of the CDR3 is TGTGCCAGTAGTCCCGTCGGAAGCGAGGCAGATACGCAGTATTTT. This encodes CASSPVGSEADTQYF. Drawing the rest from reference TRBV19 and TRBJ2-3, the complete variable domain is DGGITQSPKYLFRKEGQNVTLSCEQNLNHDAMYWYRQDPGQGLRLIYYSQIVNDFQKGDIAEGYSVSREKKESFPLTVTSAQKNPTAFYLCASSPVGSEADTQYFGPGTRLTVL.

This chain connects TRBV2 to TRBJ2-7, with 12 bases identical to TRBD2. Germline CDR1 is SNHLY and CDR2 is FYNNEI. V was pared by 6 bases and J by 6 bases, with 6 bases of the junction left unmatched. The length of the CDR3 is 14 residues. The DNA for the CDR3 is TGTGCCAGCAGACGACTAGCGGGAGTGGGCGAGCAGTACTTC. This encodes CASRRLAGVGEQYF. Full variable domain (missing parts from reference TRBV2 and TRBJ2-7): EPEVTQTPSHQVTQMGQEVILRCVPISNHLYFYWYRQILGQKVEFLVSFYNNEISEKSEIFDDQFSVERPDGSNFTLKIRSTKLEDSAMYFCASRRLAGVGEQYFGPGTRLTVT.

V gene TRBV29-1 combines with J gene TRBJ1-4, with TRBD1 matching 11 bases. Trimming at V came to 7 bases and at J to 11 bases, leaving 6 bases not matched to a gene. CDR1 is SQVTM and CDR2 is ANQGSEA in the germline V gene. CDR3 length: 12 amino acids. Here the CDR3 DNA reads TGCAGCGGTGGGACAGGGGGAGGCAAACTGTTTTTT. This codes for CSGGTGGGKLFF.

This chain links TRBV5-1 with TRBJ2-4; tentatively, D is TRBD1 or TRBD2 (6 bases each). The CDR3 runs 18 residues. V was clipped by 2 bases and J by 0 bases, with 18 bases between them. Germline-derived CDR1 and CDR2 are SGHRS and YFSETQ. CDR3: CASSLGRSGAGAKNIQYF. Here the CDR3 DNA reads TGCGCCAGCAGCTTAGGGCGCTCGGGGGCGGGAGCCAAAAACATTCAGTACTTC.

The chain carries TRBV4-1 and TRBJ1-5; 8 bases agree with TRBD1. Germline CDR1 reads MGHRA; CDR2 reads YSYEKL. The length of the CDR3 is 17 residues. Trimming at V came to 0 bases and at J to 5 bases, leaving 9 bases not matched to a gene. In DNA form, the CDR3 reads TGCGCCAGCAGCCAAGAGATCCGGGACAGGTGGGATCAGCCCCAGCATTTT. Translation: CASSQEIRDRWDQPQHF.

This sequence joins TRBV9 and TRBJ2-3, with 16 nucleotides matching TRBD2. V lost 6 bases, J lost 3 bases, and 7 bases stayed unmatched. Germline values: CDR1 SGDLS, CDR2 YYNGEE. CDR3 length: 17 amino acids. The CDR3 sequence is CASTPGTSGGGTDTQYF. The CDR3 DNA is TGTGCCAGCACCCCCGGGACTAGCGGGGGGGGGACAGATACGCAGTATTTT.

In DNA form, the CDR3 reads TGTGCCAGCTCACCGAATAAAGATTCACCCCTCCACTTT. It yields the protein CASSPNKDSPLHF. The chain recombines TRBV18 with TRBJ1-6; the D is unclear. V was clipped by 3 bases and J by 8 bases, with 8 bases between them. Germline V gene sequence: CDR1 KGHSH, CDR2 LQKENI. This CDR3 is built from 13 residues.

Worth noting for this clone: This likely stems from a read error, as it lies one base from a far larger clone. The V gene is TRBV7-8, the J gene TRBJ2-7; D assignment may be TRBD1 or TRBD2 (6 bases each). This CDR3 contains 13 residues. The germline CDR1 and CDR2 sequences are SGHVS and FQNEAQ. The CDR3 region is CTSSLAGGREQYF. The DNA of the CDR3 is TGTACCAGCAGCTTAGCTGGGGGGCGCGAGCAGTACTTC.

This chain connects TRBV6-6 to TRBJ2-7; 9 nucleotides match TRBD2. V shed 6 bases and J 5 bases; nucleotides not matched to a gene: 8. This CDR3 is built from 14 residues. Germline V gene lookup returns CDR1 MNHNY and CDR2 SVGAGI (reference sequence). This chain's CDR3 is CASRPGLASHEQYF. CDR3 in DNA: TGTGCCAGCAGACCGGGACTAGCAAGTCACGAGCAGTACTTC.

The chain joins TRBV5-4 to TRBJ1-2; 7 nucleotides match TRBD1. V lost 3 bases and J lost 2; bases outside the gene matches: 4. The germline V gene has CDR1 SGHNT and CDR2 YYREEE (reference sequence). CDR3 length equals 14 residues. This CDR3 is CASSSSDRNYGYTF. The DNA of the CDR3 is TGTGCCAGCAGCTCATCGGACAGGAACTATGGCTACACCTTC.

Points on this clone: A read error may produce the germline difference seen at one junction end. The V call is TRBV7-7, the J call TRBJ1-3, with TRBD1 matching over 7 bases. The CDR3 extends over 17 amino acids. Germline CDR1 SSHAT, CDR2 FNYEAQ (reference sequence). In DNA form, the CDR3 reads TGTGCTAGCAGCCGCCACACCGCCAGGGGGGTTGGAAACACCATATATTTT. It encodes CASSRHTARGVGNTIYF.

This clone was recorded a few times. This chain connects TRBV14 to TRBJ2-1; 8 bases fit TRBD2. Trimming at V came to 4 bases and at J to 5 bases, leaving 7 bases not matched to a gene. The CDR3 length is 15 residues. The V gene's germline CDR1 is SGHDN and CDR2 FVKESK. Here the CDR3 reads CASSLAGGPHNEQFF. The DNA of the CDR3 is TGTGCCAGCAGCCTTGCGGGGGGACCTCACAATGAGCAGTTCTTC.

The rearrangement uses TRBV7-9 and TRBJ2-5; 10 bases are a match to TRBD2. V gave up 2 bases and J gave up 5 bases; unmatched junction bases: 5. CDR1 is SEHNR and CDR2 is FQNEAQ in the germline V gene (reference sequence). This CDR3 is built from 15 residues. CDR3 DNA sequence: TGTGCCAGCAGCTTACTAGCGGGGGCTTCGGAGACCCAGTACTTC. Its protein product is CASSLLAGASETQYF.